These T cell receptor beta chains were read from a single sample in a study of vaccination and CD4 T cells after COVID-19. TCRdb reanalysed the PCR reads using MiXCR and keeps one entry per CDR3 protein. The sample contains approximately 19,000 distinct CDR3 sequences, around two fifths of which appear only once. Antigen specificity for these receptors is unknown. The specimen was CD4+ T cells from blood, cultured in vitro, collected after SARS-CoV-2 vaccination. These receptors were collected from a human donor who had recovered from COVID-19. CDR3s include the opening cysteine and the closing phenylalanine or tryptophan. D genes are given only for firm matches. The listing skips clone size in some rows; elsewhere it reads once, few, many or a size class.

clone_size | j_call | v_call | d_call | cdr3_nt | cdr3_aa
few | TRBJ1-2 | TRBV20-1 | - | TGCAGTGCTAGAGACCTCGACCGAACTAACTATGGCTACACCTTC | CSARDLDRTNYGYTF
- | TRBJ1-5 | TRBV19 | TRBD1 | TGTGCCAGTAGTGGAATGACAGGGGCGTCGATACGATATAGCAATCAGCCCCAGCATTTT | CASSGMTGASIRYSNQPQHF
few | TRBJ2-3 | TRBV6-1 | - | TGTGCCAGCAGCAGGAACCCAGATACGCAGTATTTT | CASSRNPDTQYF
once | TRBJ2-7 | TRBV11-3 | - | TGTGCCAGCAGCTTAGATTTAACAAGAAGCGAAGGGAACGAGCAGTACTTC | CASSLDLTRSEGNEQYF
- | TRBJ2-7 | TRBV6-2/TRBV6-3 | - | TGTGCCACGGGGCAGGTCTCCTACGAGCAGTACTTC | CATGQVSYEQYF
- | TRBJ1-1 | TRBV11-3 | - | TGTGCCAGCAGCTGGGGCCCCCCGGGACACCCGGGAGGGACTGAAGCTTTCTTT | CASSWGPPGHPGGTEAFF
- | TRBJ2-5 | TRBV20-1 | - | TGCAGTGCTAGTCCCGCTAGCGCTAGCCAAGAGACCCAGTACTTC | CSASPASASQETQYF
- | TRBJ2-7 | TRBV6-1 | TRBD2 | TGTGCCAGCCGACTAGCGGGAGAAGGCAACTACGAGCAGTACTTC | CASRLAGEGNYEQYF
- | TRBJ1-1 | TRBV18 | - | TGTGCCAGCACAAAGTCTCAGAACACTGAAGCTTTCTTT | CASTKSQNTEAFF
- | TRBJ2-3 | TRBV10-1 | - | TGCGCCAGCAGCCCGGCTCTAGCGCGAGCGGGCGATACGCAGTATTTT | CASSPALARAGDTQYF
- | TRBJ2-2 | TRBV7-3 | TRBD2 | TGTGCCAGCAGCTTATGGTCCGGGAGGGACTACACCGGGGAGCTGTTTTTT | CASSLWSGRDYTGELFF
- | TRBJ1-3 | TRBV25-1 | - | TGTGCCAGCAGTTCCCGGGGGAGCGTTGGTGGAAACACCATATATTTT | CASSSRGSVGGNTIYF
- | TRBJ1-1 | TRBV20-1 | - | TGCAGTGCTAGACAGTCAGGCCTCGGGGAAACTGAAGCTTTCTTT | CSARQSGLGETEAFF
- | TRBJ2-7 | TRBV30 | - | TGTGCCTGGCGGGGAGTAACCTACGAGCAGTACTTC | CAWRGVTYEQYF
once | TRBJ1-1 | TRBV7-2 | - | TGTGCCAGCAGACCTATGTCGGGGATGAACACTGAAGCTTTCTTT | CASRPMSGMNTEAFF
- | TRBJ1-1 | TRBV20-1 | TRBD1 | TGCAGTGCTATGGGGCTTGAGGACCAGGGGGCGCGAAAGAACACTGAAGCTTTCTTT | CSAMGLEDQGARKNTEAFF
- | TRBJ2-7 | TRBV29-1 | TRBD2 | TGCAGCGTTGGGACTAGCGGGAGGCTCTACGAGCAGTACTTC | CSVGTSGRLYEQYF
- | TRBJ2-1 | TRBV20-1 | - | TGCAGTGCTAGACCGCGGTCCCGCAATGAGCAGTTCTTC | CSARPRSRNEQFF
- | TRBJ2-7 | TRBV20-1 | - | TGCAGTGCTACGAAGCACGGGGGTTACTACGAGCAGTACTTC | CSATKHGGYYEQYF
- | TRBJ1-1 | TRBV7-3 | - | TGTGCCAGCAGTTTAGCAGGGGCCACTGAAGCTTTCTTT | CASSLAGATEAFF
once | TRBJ2-1 | TRBV5-4 | TRBD2 | TGTGCCAGCAGCTTCTTAGCGGGAGTCGCGTTGGGTGAGCAGTTCTTC | CASSFLAGVALGEQFF
few | TRBJ2-3 | TRBV7-2 | TRBD2 | TGTGCCAGCAGCTTCCAGGGCGGGAGGGCCGTAGATACGCAGTATTTT | CASSFQGGRAVDTQYF
- | TRBJ2-7 | TRBV20-1 | - | TGCAGTGCTAGGGTCGGGAGTGGGGACGAGCAGTACTTC | CSARVGSGDEQYF
- | TRBJ2-5 | TRBV6-2/TRBV6-3 | - | TGTGCCAGCAGTTACGATCTGGTCCAAGAGACCCAGTACTTC | CASSYDLVQETQYF
- | TRBJ1-1 | TRBV25-1 | TRBD1 | TGTGCCAGCAGTGAACAGGGGGCGCCCACTGAAGCTTTCTTT | CASSEQGAPTEAFF
- | TRBJ2-7 | TRBV6-1 | - | TGTGCCAGCAGTCAGGGCTTAGAGCAGTACTTC | CASSQGLEQYF
- | TRBJ1-1 | TRBV27 | - | TGTGCCAGCAGTTTCAGTCCCCGCGGCCCGAACACTGAAGCTTTCTTT | CASSFSPRGPNTEAFF
- | TRBJ1-1 | TRBV6-5 | - | TGTGCCAGCAGTTACGTAGGGAGAAACACTGAAGCTTTCTTT | CASSYVGRNTEAFF
- | TRBJ2-6 | TRBV27 | - | TGTGCCAGCAGTTTGGGACGAGGGGCCAACGTCCTGACTTTC | CASSLGRGANVLTF
- | TRBJ2-2 | TRBV27 | - | TGTGCCAGCAGTTTATCAGGACGAAATCGGGGCGGGGAGCTGTTTTTT | CASSLSGRNRGGELFF
- | TRBJ2-1 | TRBV20-1 | TRBD2 | TGCAGTGCTAGGGGACTAGCGGTATACAATGAGCAGTTCTTC | CSARGLAVYNEQFF
- | TRBJ1-1 | TRBV20-1 | TRBD1 | TGCAGTGCCCCTAGACAGGGCCTGAACACTGAAGCTTTCTTT | CSAPRQGLNTEAFF
- | TRBJ2-5 | TRBV19 | - | TGTGCCAGTAGTATAGGTGGGGGCGTCGGGCAAGAGACCCAGTACTTC | CASSIGGGVGQETQYF
- | TRBJ2-5 | TRBV20-1 | - | TGCAGTGCTGGCGGGATGCAAGAGACCCAGTACTTC | CSAGGMQETQYF
- | TRBJ1-1 | TRBV7-2 | - | TGTGCCAGCAGCTTAGAAGGTCGAAGCACTGAAGCTTTCTTT | CASSLEGRSTEAFF
- | TRBJ1-1 | TRBV7-3 | - | TGTGCCAACAGGACGGTGGAATCTGAAGCTTTCTTT | CANRTVESEAFF
- | TRBJ2-2 | TRBV19 | - | TGTGCCAGTAGTGTAGGCGTCCATAACACCGGGGAGCTGTTTTTT | CASSVGVHNTGELFF
- | TRBJ2-7 | TRBV20-1 | TRBD2 | TGCAGTGCCACAAGGGGCGGGAGTTCGTATGACGAGCAGTACTTC | CSATRGGSSYDEQYF
- | TRBJ2-2 | TRBV10-3 | - | TGTGCCATCAGTGAGCAGGGCGCGAACACCGGGGAGCTGTTTTTT | CAISEQGANTGELFF
- | TRBJ2-3 | TRBV20-1 | TRBD2 | TGCAGTGCTGAAACCTACGGTGGTGGCGGGGAGGGTATGGGAAAGCAGTATTTT | CSAETYGGGGEGMGKQYF
- | TRBJ1-5 | TRBV7-9 | - | TGTGCCAGCAGCTTAGCGGAGTATCAGCCCCAGCATTTT | CASSLAEYQPQHF
- | TRBJ1-6 | TRBV6-5 | TRBD1 | TGTGCCAGCAGTTACTCGTCGGACAGGGCTCGTTCACCCCTCCACTTT | CASSYSSDRARSPLHF
- | TRBJ2-3 | TRBV10-1 | TRBD2 | TGCGCCAGCAGTGATAATACTCCGGGGCGGGAGGGCCAAGATACGCAGTATTTT | CASSDNTPGREGQDTQYF
- | TRBJ2-5 | TRBV6-2/TRBV6-3 | - | TGTGCCAGCACCCTGGGTGGCGGGGCTCAAGAGACCCAGTACTTC | CASTLGGGAQETQYF
few | TRBJ2-3 | TRBV28 | - | TGTGCCAGCAGTTCCCCCTTTAGGCTGGACCGGGACACAGATACGCAGTATTTT | CASSSPFRLDRDTDTQYF
few | TRBJ2-5 | TRBV6-1 | TRBD2 | TGTGCCGCAAAGGGACTAGCGAGTGGGGGCCAGTACTTC | CAAKGLASGGQYF
few | TRBJ2-3 | TRBV6-4 | TRBD2 | TGTGCCAGCAGTGAAACTAGCGGGGGGGCAGATACGCAGTATTTT | CASSETSGGADTQYF
few | TRBJ1-1 | TRBV6-4 | - | TGTGCCAGCAGGGCAAAGTACGACACTGAAGCTTTCTTT | CASRAKYDTEAFF
- | TRBJ2-3 | TRBV19 | TRBD2 | TGTGCCAGTAGTATAGCCCGGACTAGCGGGATGAATACGCGGTATTTT | CASSIARTSGMNTRYF
- | TRBJ1-4 | TRBV11-2 | - | TGTGCCAGCAGCGAACAGGGCGGAGTAAAACTGTTTTTT | CASSEQGGVKLFF
- | TRBJ2-3 | TRBV7-9 | - | TGTGCCAGCAGTTTTCAGACTCGGGCTACGCAGTATTTT | CASSFQTRATQYF
- | TRBJ1-5 | TRBV27 | - | TGTGCCAGCAGTTCCACTGATAGCAATCAGCCCCAGCATTTT | CASSSTDSNQPQHF
few | TRBJ1-1 | TRBV5-6 | - | TGTGCCAGCAGCCTTGTGGGGGCGAACACTGAAGCTTTCTTT | CASSLVGANTEAFF
once | TRBJ2-2 | TRBV20-1 | TRBD2 | TGCAGTGTAACTAGCGACAACACCGGGGAGCTGTTTTTT | CSVTSDNTGELFF